These 5 T cell receptor beta chains share one sample of origin, sequenced in a study of response to subunit inactivated influenza vaccine. TCRdb re-called the RT-PCR reads with MiXCR, one entry per CDR3 protein. The sample includes fewer than 800,000 distinct CDR3 sequences, approximately 15% of them seen just once. The sequencing used PBMCs from blood, collected approximately 13 days after vaccination. These receptors were obtained from a man in his fifties or sixties who received an inactivated influenza vaccine.

The chain couples TRBV7-2 to TRBJ2-7; D not certain. From germline, CDR1 is SGHTA and CDR2 FQGNSA. Trimming removed 1 base at V and 9 bases at J, with 10 bases between. The CDR3 extends over 12 amino acids. CDR3 bases: TGTGCCAGCAGCTTAGAAACAGTACGGCAGTACTTC. It encodes CASSLETVRQYF. The whole variable domain, filled in from reference TRBV7-2 and TRBJ2-7, reads GAGVSQSPSNKVTEKGKDVELRCDPISGHTALYWYRQSLGQGLEFLIYFQGNSAPDKSGLPSDRFSAERTGGSVSTLTIQRTQQEDSAVYLCASSLETVRQYFGPGTRLTVT.

This clonotype was seen a handful of times. The V gene is TRBV5-1, the J gene TRBJ2-7; 9 bases agree with TRBD2. V dropped 0 bases and J dropped 7; count of bases not matched to a gene: 8. Germline assignment: CDR1 SGHRS and CDR2 YFSETQ. The CDR3 contains 15 residues. The CDR3 DNA follows: TGCGCCAGCAGCTTGGGGGCTAGCGGGATCCTAGAGCAGTACTTC. Translated, it gives CASSLGASGILEQYF.

In its sample, this clonotype was seen a few times. The genes are TRBV7-9 and TRBJ1-6; D possibly corresponds to TRBD1 (5 bases). V shed 1 base and J shed 12 bases, with 7 bases lying between them. The CDR3 contains 12 residues. CDR1 and CDR2 (germline): SEHNR, FQNEAQ (reference sequence). CDR3 residues: CASSLDGGPLHF. In nucleotides, the CDR3 is TGTGCCAGCAGCTTAGATGGGGGACCCCTCCACTTT.

The J gene is TRBJ2-7, the V gene TRBV10-3; a weak D match, TRBD1 (6 bases). The CDR3 length is 16 residues. Trimming removed 6 bases at V and 2 bases at J, with 20 bases between. Germline V gene sequence: CDR1 ENHRY, CDR2 SYGVKD. For the CDR3, the DNA is TGTGCCATCAGCCCCAGACAGGCTCGCCTGACCTACGAGCAGTACTTC. This gives the protein CAISPRQARLTYEQYF.

The chain recombines TRBV7-3 with TRBJ2-1; TRBD2 agrees at 13 bases. V shed 5 bases, J shed 16 bases, and the junction held 8 bases outside the gene matches. The germline V gene has CDR1 SGHTA and CDR2 FQGTGA. The CDR3 is 13 residues long. CDR3 protein: CASSPGTSGTSFF. The CDR3 DNA sequence: TGTGCCAGCAGCCCCGGGACTAGCGGGACAAGTTTCTTC.